A single sample is the source of the 11 T cell receptor beta chains below, sequenced in a study of cytomegalovirus exposure and HLA in healthy donors. PCR primers comprised 60 Vbeta and 13 Jbeta primers. Assay: immunoSEQ multiplex PCR; the TCRdb copy retains only in-frame clones and omits some. In the table there are 150,000 to 180,000 clones, more than 75% of which are singletons. The sample taken for sequencing was PBMCs. These receptors all stem from a woman in her thirties or forties in good health and CMV-seropositive.

The V gene is TRBV28, the J gene TRBJ1-5, with 8 bases fitting TRBD1. This CDR3 is 16 amino acids long. Trimming at V came to 6 bases and at J to 6 bases, leaving 13 bases not matched to a gene. The V gene's germline CDR1 is MDHEN and CDR2 SYDVKM. Here the CDR3 reads CASSRHGQGPGQPQHF. The CDR3 DNA reads TGTGCCAGCAGCAGACACGGACAGGGCCCCGGTCAGCCCCAGCATTTT.

The chain recombines TRBV7-3 with TRBJ1-6; D is possibly TRBD1 (5 bases). CDR1 SGHTA and CDR2 FQGTGA come from the germline V gene. V lost 1 base and J lost 0, with 10 bases in between. The length of the CDR3 is 17 residues. CDR3 region: CASSLRQGSSYNSPLHF. The CDR3 region has the DNA TGTGCCAGCAGCTTAAGGCAGGGTAGCTCCTATAATTCACCCCTCCACTTT.

This chain uses TRBV19 with TRBJ2-3, with a tentative D call TRBD2 (6 bases). The CDR3 runs 16 residues. Trimming left V 5 bases short and J 2 bases short, with 17 bases between. Germline loops: CDR1 LNHDA, CDR2 SQIVND (reference sequence). In DNA, the CDR3 is TGTGCCAGTAGTGGGAGGTTCGCGGGGACCACAGATACGCAGTATTTT. This translates into CASSGRFAGTTDTQYF.

This chain connects TRBV5-1 to TRBJ2-3; D is unresolved. Trimming shortened V by 2 bases and J by 1 base, and 2 bases separated the two germline ends. CDR1 is SGHRS and CDR2 is YFSETQ in the germline V gene. The CDR3 runs to 12 residues. CDR3: CASSFGTDTQYF. Written as DNA, the CDR3 is TGCGCCAGCAGCTTCGGCACAGATACGCAGTATTTT.

A single count supports this clone. The rearrangement uses TRBV27 and TRBJ2-3; the match to TRBD1 covers 8 bases. The CDR3 has 15 amino acids. J was trimmed by 4 bases and V by 10 bases; bases with no gene match: 13. Germline assignment: CDR1 MNHEY and CDR2 SMNVEV (reference sequence). The CDR3 spells CATRRTGIWADTQYF. The CDR3 DNA sequence: TGTGCCACCCGCCGGACAGGGATTTGGGCAGATACGCAGTATTTT.

V gene TRBV7-8 combines with J gene TRBJ2-2; D is unresolved. The V end lost 2 bases, the J end lost 1 base, and 5 bases lay between the germline ends. Germline V gene sequence: CDR1 SGHVS, CDR2 FQNEAQ. The CDR3 is 14 residues long. CDR3 bases: TGTGCCAGCAGCTTAAAACAGAACACCGGGGAGCTGTTTTTT. The encoded protein is CASSLKQNTGELFF.

The chain couples TRBV18 to TRBJ1-4; TRBD1 matches 9 bases. The V segment lost 6 bases and the J segment 5 bases; nucleotides outside the gene matches: 4. This CDR3 spans 14 amino acids. In germline, CDR1 is KGHSH, CDR2 LQKENI. CDR3 in DNA: TGTGCCAGCTCTCTGGGACAGGGAAATGAAAAACTGTTTTTT. It translates to CASSLGQGNEKLFF.

J is TRBJ2-7 and V is TRBV5-5; 9 nucleotides align to TRBD2. CDR1 SGHKS and CDR2 YYEKEE come from the germline V gene (reference sequence). With V trimmed by 4 bases and J by 0 bases, 8 bases remained unmatched. This CDR3 spans 16 amino acids. CDR3 bases: TGTGCCAGCAGCCCCTCGGGACTAGCCCCCTCCTACGAGCAGTACTTC. This encodes CASSPSGLAPSYEQYF.

This CDR3 reads CASSLGTLSHEQYF. Here the CDR3 DNA reads TGCGCCAGCAGCTTAGGGACTCTTTCGCACGAGCAGTACTTC. The chain joins TRBV5-1 to TRBJ2-7, with D perhaps TRBD2 (6 bases). V dropped 2 bases and J dropped 5 bases, with 14 bases sitting between them. This CDR3 has 14 amino acids. The germline gives CDR1 SGHRS, CDR2 YFSETQ.

V usage is TRBV5-1 and J usage is TRBJ2-1; 14 nucleotides line up with TRBD2. Germline CDR1 is SGHRS and CDR2 is YFSETQ. The CDR3 runs 16 residues. The J segment lost 6 bases and the V segment lost 5 bases, leaving 7 bases of the junction unmatched. CDR3 in DNA: TGCGCCAGCAGGGGACTAGCGGGAGTGACGGGCAATGAGCAGTTCTTC. This translates into CASRGLAGVTGNEQFF.

The chain employs TRBV11-2 and TRBJ2-2; 8 bases map to TRBD2. Trimming took 2 bases from V and 3 from J; bases not matched to a gene: 5. The CDR3 sequence is 16 residues long. The germline CDR1 and CDR2 sequences are SGHAT and FQNNGV. CDR3 protein: CASSLIGAGDTGELFF. The CDR3 nucleotides are TGTGCCAGCAGCTTAATTGGAGCGGGAGACACCGGGGAGCTGTTTTTT.